This T cell receptor (beta chain) was obtained from a study of shared clonotypes between healthy human individuals. Study-level information: The study used three CD4 naive, three CD4 memory, two CD8 naive and one CD8 memory plate per donor.

This CDR3 is built from 15 residues. Germline loops: CDR1 SGHVS, CDR2 FNYEAQ. V lost 5 bases and J 1 base, leaving 13 bases between the germline ends. Study-wide results and caveats: Lower generation probabilities were found for non-shared clonotypes than for those shared by all four donors.

As for this clone: The antigen remains undetermined.

The run depth of the assay was deep. Using immunoSEQ multiplex PCR, the repertoire was profiled, and TCRdb retains in-frame clones only, with some absent. The sample has about 2.2 million clones, 90% to 95% seen once. Naive CD8 cells were CD45RO-negative, positively selected for CCR7, excluding terminally differentiated effector memory CD45RA+ cells. The sample comprised naive CD8+ T cells from PBMCs. The chain recombines TRBV7-6 with TRBJ2-3, with a weak D call TRBD1 (7 bases). This TCR was recovered from a man in his late teens or twenties in good health. Some clones in this sample may be carry-over from other donors' samples. CDR3 in amino acids: CASSQGGWGTDTQYF. In nucleotides, the CDR3 is TGTGCCAGCAGCCAGGGGGGCTGGGGCACAGATACGCAGTATTTT.